This is a list of T cell receptor beta chains from one sample in a study of cytomegalovirus exposure and HLA in healthy donors. TCRdb's table, derived via immunoSEQ multiplex PCR, lists solely in-frame clones and lacks some. The sample consists of 200,000 to 250,000 clones, almost 70% of them appearing once. Sequencing input: PBMCs. The receptors shown here come from a man aged 35-49 years in good health and CMV-seropositive. Each CDR3 is given with its conserved first and last residue. For some rows the clone size is stated as once, few or many, or as a class when expanded; others skip it.

>16|TRBV19|TRBJ2-5|NA
CASSFLATSFSETQYF
>16|TRBV5-4|TRBJ2-5|NA
CASSLGGQGVGKTQYF
>17|TRBV4-2|TRBJ2-1|NA
CASSPPGSERGGFEQFF
>12|TRBV7-9|TRBJ1-1|NA
CSSSQGTPEAFF
>14|TRBV25-1|TRBJ1-5|NA
CASSEGTGNQPQHF
>15|TRBV11-2|TRBJ2-1|NA
CASSSKDRVYNEQFF
>18|TRBV5-1|TRBJ2-1|NA
CASSLEGLAGSSYNEQFF
>13|TRBV5-1|TRBJ1-1|NA
CASSGQANTEAFF
>16|TRBV18|TRBJ1-1|NA
CASSPRDRTLNTEAFF
>14|TRBV5-1|TRBJ2-3|NA
CASKGGGVTDTQYF
>13|TRBV19|TRBJ1-1|NA
CASTGVAASEAFF
>13|TRBV7-9|TRBJ1-5|NA
CASSVAPYQPQHF
>14|TRBV19|TRBJ2-7|few
CASSYRDREYEQYF
>12|TRBV5-6|TRBJ2-7|NA
CASSLEGYEQYF
>15|TRBV5-5|TRBJ1-6|NA
CASSFGTGNNSPLHF
>15|TRBV2|TRBJ2-2|NA
CASGGGETNTGELFF
>16|TRBV7-7|TRBJ2-1|NA
CASSLGLAGPHNEQFF
>12|TRBV28|TRBJ2-7|few
CASRGDSYEQYF
>16|TRBV4-3|TRBJ1-1|few
CASSHRIDREDTEAFF
>17|TRBV29-1|TRBJ2-2|NA
CSAGGTSGGANTGELFF